One and the same sample provided the 20 T cell receptor beta chains below, sequenced in a study of CD8+ T cells in alopecia areata. Reverse transcribed after extraction, RNA yielded cDNA as the sequencing template. TCRdb's table, derived via immunoSEQ multiplex PCR, lists solely in-frame clones and lacks some. The sample consists of about 98,000 clones, 35% to 50% of them appearing once. What was sequenced was CD4+ T cells sorted from blood. These receptors came from a human donor with alopecia areata.

The gene calls are TRBV14 and TRBJ1-1; the D gene is possibly TRBD1 (5 bases). V dropped 4 bases and J dropped 1 base, with 7 bases sitting between them. Per germline, CDR1 SGHDN and CDR2 FVKESK. The CDR3 consists of 13 residues. CDR3 in DNA: TGTGCCAGCAGCCTAACAGGGAACACTGAAGCTTTCTTT. This translates into CASSLTGNTEAFF.

The J gene is TRBJ2-1, the V gene TRBV29-1, with no clear D. Looked up from germline, CDR1 is SQVTM and CDR2 is ANQGSEA. Trimming left V 4 bases short and J 6 bases short, with 7 bases between. The CDR3 has 11 residues. CDR3 nucleotides: TGCAGCGTTGCCCCCATCAATGAGCAGTTCTTC. It codes for CSVAPINEQFF.

The CDR3 DNA sequence: TGCGCCAGCAGCCCGGACAGTTCTGCTTATGAGCAGTTCTTC. It yields the protein CASSPDSSAYEQFF. The chain carries TRBV5-1 and TRBJ2-1; TRBD1 is a possible D gene (6 bases). Trimming removed 4 bases at V and 8 bases at J, with 16 bases between. Germline V lookup: CDR1 SGHRS, CDR2 YFSETQ. This CDR3 is 14 amino acids long.

The chain is built from TRBV7-2 and TRBJ2-5; D ambiguous. The CDR3 consists of 12 residues. The V gene's germline CDR1 is SGHTA and CDR2 FQGNSA. The germline V and J ends were trimmed by 0 bases and 5 bases, with 4 bases remaining between them. The CDR3, as DNA: TGTGCCAGCAGCTTAGCGAGGGAGACCCAGTACTTC. Its protein product is CASSLARETQYF.

The chain has TRBV29-1 and TRBJ2-7; D gene ambiguous. The germline V gene encodes CDR1 SQVTM and CDR2 ANQGSEA. The CDR3 covers 14 residues. V dropped 3 bases and J dropped 0 bases, with 12 bases sitting between them. The CDR3 here is CSVDSGFSSYEQYF. The DNA of the CDR3 is TGCAGCGTTGATTCCGGCTTCAGCTCCTACGAGCAGTACTTC.

This clone was counted only a few times. The chain combines TRBV30 with TRBJ2-1; 7 bases fit TRBD1. The germline gives CDR1 GTSNPN, CDR2 SVGIG (reference sequence). With 0 bases clipped from V and 0 bases from J, the junction kept 14 bases outside the gene matches. The CDR3 runs 19 residues. CDR3 DNA sequence: TGTGCCTGGAGTGTTCCTAATTACAGGGGTGTCAGCTCCTACAATGAGCAGTTCTTC. Translation gives CAWSVPNYRGVSSYNEQFF.

CDR3 region: CAISEPNVETQYF. In nucleotides, the CDR3 is TGTGCCATCAGTGAGCCGAATGTGGAGACCCAGTACTTC. This chain connects TRBV10-3 to TRBJ2-5; D ambiguous. From germline, CDR1 is ENHRY and CDR2 SYGVKD. This CDR3 spans 13 amino acids. Deletions cut 2 bases from V and 5 bases from J, with 9 bases between.

This clone was seen only a few times. The V gene is TRBV5-6, the J gene TRBJ1-2, with TRBD1 matching over 8 bases. The CDR3 spans 14 residues. V was pared by 0 bases and J by 7 bases, with 5 bases of the junction left unmatched. The germline CDR1 and CDR2 sequences are SGHDT and YYEEEE. The CDR3 sequence is CASSLVRDRRGYTF. The CDR3 coding sequence is TGTGCCAGCAGCTTGGTCCGGGACAGGCGTGGCTACACCTTC.

In regard to this clone: A much larger clone lies a single base off, so this may be a read error. The J gene is TRBJ2-5, the V gene TRBV18; D is perhaps TRBD1 or TRBD2 (5 bases each). Germline assignment: CDR1 KGHSH and CDR2 LQKENI. V was trimmed by 2 bases and J by 4 bases, leaving 5 bases between them. This CDR3 is built from 12 residues. CDR3 sequence: CASSPGGETQYF. The DNA for the CDR3 is TGTGCCAGCTCACCAGGGGGAGAGACCCAGTACTTC.

V is TRBV29-1 and J is TRBJ2-6, with TRBD1 as a possible D gene (5 bases). This CDR3 spans 17 amino acids. Trimming removed 7 bases at V and 3 bases at J, with 22 bases between. Germline V gene sequence: CDR1 SQVTM, CDR2 ANQGSEA. The CDR3 region has the DNA TGCAGCGCCTCGACCGCAGGGTCTAGGGATGGGGCCAACGTCCTGACTTTC. Translating gives CSASTAGSRDGANVLTF.

In its sample, this clone was seen once. The chain combines TRBV7-2 with TRBJ2-5; 9 bases match TRBD1. Per germline, CDR1 SGHTA and CDR2 FQGNSA. This CDR3 is built from 15 residues. V lost 5 bases and J lost 5; bases outside the gene matches: 9. The CDR3 DNA is TGTGCCAGCAGCCGAGGGACAGGGAGATGGGAGACCCAGTACTTC. As protein: CASSRGTGRWETQYF.

This rearrangement joins TRBV7-9 to TRBJ2-3, with no clear D. There are 15 residues in the CDR3. Per germline, CDR1 SEHNR and CDR2 FQNEAQ (reference sequence). The V end was cut by 6 bases, the J end by 2 bases, with 15 bases between. This CDR3 reads CASSPYGGFTDTQYF. Written as DNA, the CDR3 is TGTGCCAGCAGTCCGTACGGTGGATTCACAGATACGCAGTATTTT.

The rearrangement uses TRBV2 and TRBJ2-3; the D is unclear. Trimming removed 3 bases from V and 4 bases from J, with 11 bases in between. The germline CDR1 and CDR2 sequences are SNHLY and FYNNEI. There are 14 residues in the CDR3. The CDR3 coding sequence is TGTGCCAGCAGTGAGGACCCTGGGGCAGATACGCAGTATTTT. This codes for CASSEDPGADTQYF.

There are a few counts of this clone. The chain is built from TRBV30 and TRBJ2-5; D unresolved. The DNA end favors TRBJ2-7, so the J call may be wrong. This CDR3 region has 11 residues. The V gene's germline CDR1 is GTSNPN and CDR2 SVGIG (reference sequence). The CDR3 DNA sequence: TGTGCCTGGACGCTAGGGCACGAGCAGTACTTC. It is translated as CAWTLGHEQYF.

The CDR3 reads CSAGTSGSSGYNEQFF. For the CDR3, the DNA is TGCAGCGCGGGTACTAGCGGGAGTTCGGGATACAATGAGCAGTTCTTC. The chain recombines TRBV29-1 with TRBJ2-1; 11 nucleotides match TRBD2. The V gene's germline CDR1 is SQVTM and CDR2 ANQGSEA. The CDR3 has 16 amino acids. V lost 7 bases, J lost 4 bases, and 12 bases stayed unmatched.

The chain is built from TRBV6-6 and TRBJ2-3, with D possibly matching TRBD2 (5 bases). Trimming took 5 bases from V and 3 from J, leaving 15 bases between them. This CDR3 is 15 amino acids long. Germline CDR1 MNHNY, CDR2 SVGAGI (reference sequence). CDR3 coding DNA: TGTGCCAGCAGTAGCGGAGCCCTATGGACAGATACGCAGTATTTT. Protein product: CASSSGALWTDTQYF.

As DNA, the CDR3 is TGTGCCAGCAGCTCGTTGGGGGAAGACTATGGCTACACCTTC. Protein sequence: CASSSLGEDYGYTF. The V gene is TRBV5-6, the J gene TRBJ1-2; TRBD1 might be the D (5 bases). There are 14 residues in the CDR3. V shed 3 bases and J shed 3 bases, with 12 bases lying between them. The germline CDR1 and CDR2 sequences are SGHDT and YYEEEE.

This rearrangement joins TRBV29-1 to TRBJ2-7, with D possibly TRBD1 on 5 matching bases. CDR1 and CDR2 (germline): SQVTM, ANQGSEA. The CDR3 extends over 12 amino acids. V lost 3 bases, J lost 6 bases, and 12 bases lay in between. The CDR3 nucleotides read TGCAGCGTTGAGACAGCATCGGCCGAGCAGTACTTC. Amino acid sequence: CSVETASAEQYF.

This clone has more than one count but fewer than ten. The chain links TRBV6-5 to TRBJ2-2, with D perhaps matching TRBD1 (6 bases). There are 13 residues in the CDR3. Germline V gene data show CDR1 as MNHEY and CDR2 as SVGAGI. V gave up 4 bases and J gave up 6 bases, with 9 bases separating them. CDR3: CASSSEGAGELFF. The CDR3, as DNA: TGTGCCAGCAGTTCCGAGGGGGCCGGGGAGCTGTTTTTT.

The chain has TRBV28 and TRBJ1-5, with D hard to call. V was clipped by 5 bases and J by 9 bases, with 17 bases between them. This CDR3 region has 14 residues. Germline-derived CDR1 and CDR2 are MDHEN and SYDVKM. This CDR3 is CASSPGGTVTPQHF. The CDR3 coding sequence is TGTGCCAGCAGTCCGGGAGGTACAGTTACGCCCCAGCATTTT.